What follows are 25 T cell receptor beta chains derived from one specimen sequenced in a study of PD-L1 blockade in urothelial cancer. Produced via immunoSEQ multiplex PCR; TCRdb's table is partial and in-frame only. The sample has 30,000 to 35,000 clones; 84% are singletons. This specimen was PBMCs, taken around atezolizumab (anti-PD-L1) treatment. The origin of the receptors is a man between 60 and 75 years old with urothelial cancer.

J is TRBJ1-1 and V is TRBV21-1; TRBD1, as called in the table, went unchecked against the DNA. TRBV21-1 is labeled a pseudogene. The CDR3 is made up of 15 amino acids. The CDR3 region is CASSGDRGPDTEAFF. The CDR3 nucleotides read TGTGCCAGCAGCGGGGACAGGGGGCCGGACACTGAAGCTTTCTTT.

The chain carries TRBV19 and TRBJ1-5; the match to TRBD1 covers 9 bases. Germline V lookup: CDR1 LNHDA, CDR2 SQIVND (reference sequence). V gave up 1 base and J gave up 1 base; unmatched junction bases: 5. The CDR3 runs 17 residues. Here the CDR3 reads CASSIVGGQGSNQPQHF. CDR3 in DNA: TGTGCCAGTAGTATAGTAGGGGGACAGGGCAGCAATCAGCCCCAGCATTTT.

The CDR3 nucleotides read TGTGCCAACTCACCCGCCGAAAAAACTGCGGATGGCTACACCTTC. Amino acid sequence: CANSPAEKTADGYTF. The chain links TRBV6-1 to TRBJ1-2; D is uncertain. V was shortened by 10 bases and J by 6 bases, with 24 bases between the two germline ends. The V gene's germline CDR1 is MNHNS and CDR2 SASEGT. The CDR3 covers 15 residues.

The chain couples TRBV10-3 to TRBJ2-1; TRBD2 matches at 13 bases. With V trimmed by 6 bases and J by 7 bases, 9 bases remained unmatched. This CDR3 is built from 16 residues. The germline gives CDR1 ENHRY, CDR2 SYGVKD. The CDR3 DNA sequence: TGTGCCATCAGCCCCTCGACTAGCGGGGGGTCAAATGAGCAGTTCTTC. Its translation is CAISPSTSGGSNEQFF.

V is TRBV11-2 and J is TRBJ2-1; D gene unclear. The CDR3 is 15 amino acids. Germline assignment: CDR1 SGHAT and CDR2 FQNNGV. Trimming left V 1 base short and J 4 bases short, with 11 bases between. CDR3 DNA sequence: TGTGCCAGCAGCTTAGGCGACTCCCGATACAATGAGCAGTTCTTC. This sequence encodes CASSLGDSRYNEQFF. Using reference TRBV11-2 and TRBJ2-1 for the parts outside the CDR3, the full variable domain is EAGVAQSPRYKIIEKRQSVAFWCNPISGHATLYWYQQILGQGPKLLIQFQNNGVVDDSQLPKDRFSAERLKGVDSTLKIQPAKLEDSAVYLCASSLGDSRYNEQFFGPGTRLTVL.

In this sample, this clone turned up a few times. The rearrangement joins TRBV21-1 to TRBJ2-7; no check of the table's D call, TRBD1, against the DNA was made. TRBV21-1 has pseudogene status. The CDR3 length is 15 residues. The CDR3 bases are TGTGCCAGCAGGAACAGGGTGGGGGTTGTGGGGGAGCAGTACTTC. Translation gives CASRNRVGVVGEQYF.

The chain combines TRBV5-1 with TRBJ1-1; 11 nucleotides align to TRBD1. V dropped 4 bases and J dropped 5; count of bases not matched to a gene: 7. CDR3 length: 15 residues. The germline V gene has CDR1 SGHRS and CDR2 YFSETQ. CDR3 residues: CASSQGQGAVTEAFF. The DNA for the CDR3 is TGCGCCAGCAGCCAAGGACAGGGGGCGGTGACTGAAGCTTTCTTT.

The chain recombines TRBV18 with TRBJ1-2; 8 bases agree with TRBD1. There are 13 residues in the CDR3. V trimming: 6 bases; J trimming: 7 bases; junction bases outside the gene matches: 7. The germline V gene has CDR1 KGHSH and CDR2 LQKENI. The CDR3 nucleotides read TGTGCCAGCTCCCCGACAGGGGCCGCTGGCTACACCTTC. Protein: CASSPTGAAGYTF.

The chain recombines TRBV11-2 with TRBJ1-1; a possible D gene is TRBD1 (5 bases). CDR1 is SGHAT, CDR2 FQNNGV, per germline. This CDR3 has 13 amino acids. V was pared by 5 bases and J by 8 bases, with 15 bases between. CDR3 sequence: CASSRDRMEEAFF. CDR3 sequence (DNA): TGTGCCAGCAGCCGCGACAGAATGGAGGAAGCTTTCTTT. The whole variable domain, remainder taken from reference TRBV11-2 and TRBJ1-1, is EAGVAQSPRYKIIEKRQSVAFWCNPISGHATLYWYQQILGQGPKLLIQFQNNGVVDDSQLPKDRFSAERLKGVDSTLKIQPAKLEDSAVYLCASSRDRMEEAFFGQGTRLTVV.

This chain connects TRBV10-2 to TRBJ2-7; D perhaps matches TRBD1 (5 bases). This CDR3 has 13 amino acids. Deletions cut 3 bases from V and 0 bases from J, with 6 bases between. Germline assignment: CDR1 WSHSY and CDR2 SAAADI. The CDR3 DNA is TGCGCCAGCAGTGAAGGACACTCCTACGAGCAGTACTTC. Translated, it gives CASSEGHSYEQYF.

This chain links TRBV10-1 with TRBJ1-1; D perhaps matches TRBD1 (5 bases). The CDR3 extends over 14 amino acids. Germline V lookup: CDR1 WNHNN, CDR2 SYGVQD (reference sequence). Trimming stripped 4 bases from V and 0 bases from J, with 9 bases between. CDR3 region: CASSVSRVNTEAFF. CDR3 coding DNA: TGCGCCAGCAGTGTGAGCAGGGTGAACACTGAAGCTTTCTTT.

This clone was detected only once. CDR3 nucleotides: TGTGCCAGCAGCTTTCAGGGTATCTACGAGCAGTACTTC. It is translated as CASSFQGIYEQYF. The V and J genes are TRBV7-2 and TRBJ2-7, with D tentatively TRBD1 (5 bases). CDR1 and CDR2 from the germline V gene are SGHTA and FQGNSA. V lost 3 bases and J 3 bases, leaving 9 bases between the germline ends. CDR3 size: 13 residues.

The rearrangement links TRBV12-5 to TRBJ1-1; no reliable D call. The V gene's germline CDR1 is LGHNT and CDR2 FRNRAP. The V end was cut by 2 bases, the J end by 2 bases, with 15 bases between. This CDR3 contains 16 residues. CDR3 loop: CASGLSAVNPNTEAFF. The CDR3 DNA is TGTGCTAGTGGTTTGAGCGCAGTTAACCCAAACACTGAAGCTTTCTTT.

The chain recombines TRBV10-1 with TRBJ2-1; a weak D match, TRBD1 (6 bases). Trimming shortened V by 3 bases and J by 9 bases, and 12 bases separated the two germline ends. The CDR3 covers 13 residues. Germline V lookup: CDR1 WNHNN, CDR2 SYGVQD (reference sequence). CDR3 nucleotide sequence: TGCGCCAGCAGTGATCAGGGGCTTGGTGAGCAGTTCTTC. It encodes CASSDQGLGEQFF.

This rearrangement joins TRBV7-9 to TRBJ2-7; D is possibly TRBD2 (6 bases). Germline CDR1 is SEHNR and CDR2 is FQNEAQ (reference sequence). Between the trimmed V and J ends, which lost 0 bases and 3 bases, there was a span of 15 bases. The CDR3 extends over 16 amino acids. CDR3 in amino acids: CASSLAGGASRYEQYF. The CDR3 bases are TGTGCCAGCAGCTTAGCGGGCGGGGCATCTCGCTACGAGCAGTACTTC.

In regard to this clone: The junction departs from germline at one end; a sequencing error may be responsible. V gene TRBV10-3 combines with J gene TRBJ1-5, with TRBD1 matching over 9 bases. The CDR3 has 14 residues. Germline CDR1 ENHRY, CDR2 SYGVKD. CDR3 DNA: TGTGCCATCACTGAGGACAGGGGCGGTCAGCCCCAGCATTTT. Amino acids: CAITEDRGGQPQHF.

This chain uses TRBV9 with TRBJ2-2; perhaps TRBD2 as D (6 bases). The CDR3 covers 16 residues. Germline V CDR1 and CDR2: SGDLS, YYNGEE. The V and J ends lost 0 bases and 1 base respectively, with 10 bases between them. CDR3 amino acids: CASSVGGGKNTGELFF. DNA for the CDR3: TGTGCCAGCAGCGTAGGGGGCGGGAAGAACACCGGGGAGCTGTTTTTT. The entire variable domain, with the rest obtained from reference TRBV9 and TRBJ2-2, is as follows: DSGVTQTPKHLITATGQRVTLRCSPRSGDLSVYWYQQSLDQGLQFLIQYYNGEERAKGNILERFSAQQFPDLHSELNLSSLELGDSALYFCASSVGGGKNTGELFFGEGSRLTVL.

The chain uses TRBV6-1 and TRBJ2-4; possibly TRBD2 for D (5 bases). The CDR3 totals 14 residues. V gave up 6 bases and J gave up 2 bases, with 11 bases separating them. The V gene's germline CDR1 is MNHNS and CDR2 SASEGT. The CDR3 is CASRLPGTKNIQYF. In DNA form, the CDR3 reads TGTGCCAGCAGACTTCCCGGGACCAAAAACATTCAGTACTTC.

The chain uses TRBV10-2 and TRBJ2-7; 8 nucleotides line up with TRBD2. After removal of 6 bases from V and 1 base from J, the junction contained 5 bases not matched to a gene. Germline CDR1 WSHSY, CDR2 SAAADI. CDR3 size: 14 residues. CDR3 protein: CASRSGSRSYEQYF. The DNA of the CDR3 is TGCGCCAGCAGGAGCGGGAGTCGTTCCTACGAGCAGTACTTC.

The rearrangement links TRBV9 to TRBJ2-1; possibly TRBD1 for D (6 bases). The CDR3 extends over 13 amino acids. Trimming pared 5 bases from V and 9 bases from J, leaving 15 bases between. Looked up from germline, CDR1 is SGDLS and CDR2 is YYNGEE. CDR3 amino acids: CASSADRFIEQFF. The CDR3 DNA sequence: TGTGCCAGCAGTGCCGACAGGTTCATTGAGCAGTTCTTC.

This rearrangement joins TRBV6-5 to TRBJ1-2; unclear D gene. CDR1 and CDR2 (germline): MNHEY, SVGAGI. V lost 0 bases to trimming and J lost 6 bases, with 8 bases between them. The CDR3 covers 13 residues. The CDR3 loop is CASSYSSGNGYTF. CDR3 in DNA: TGTGCCAGCAGTTACTCCTCGGGAAATGGCTACACCTTC.

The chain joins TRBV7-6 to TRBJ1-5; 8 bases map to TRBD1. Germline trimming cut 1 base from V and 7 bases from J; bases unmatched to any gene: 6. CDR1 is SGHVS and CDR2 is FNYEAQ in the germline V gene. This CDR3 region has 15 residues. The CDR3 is CASSLGQGARQPQHF. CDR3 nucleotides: TGTGCCAGCAGCTTAGGGCAGGGGGCCAGGCAGCCCCAGCATTTT. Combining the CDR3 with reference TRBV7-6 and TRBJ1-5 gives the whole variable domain GAGVSQSPRYKVTKRGQDVALRCDPISGHVSLYWYRQALGQGPEFLTYFNYEAQQDKSGLPNDRFSAERPEGSISTLTIQRTEQRDSAMYRCASSLGQGARQPQHFGDGTRLSIL.

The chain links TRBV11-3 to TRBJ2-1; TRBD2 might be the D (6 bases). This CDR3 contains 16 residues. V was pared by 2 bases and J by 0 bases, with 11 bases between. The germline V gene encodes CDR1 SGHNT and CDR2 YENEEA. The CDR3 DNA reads TGTGCCAGCAGCTTATTGGCTAGCGACTCCTACAATGAGCAGTTCTTC. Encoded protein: CASSLLASDSYNEQFF.

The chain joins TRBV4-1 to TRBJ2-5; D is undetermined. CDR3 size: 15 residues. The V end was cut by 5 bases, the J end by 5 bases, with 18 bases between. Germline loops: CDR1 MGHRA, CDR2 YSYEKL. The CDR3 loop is CASSSPTRVRETQYF. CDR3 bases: TGCGCCAGCAGCTCTCCTACACGGGTTCGGGAGACCCAGTACTTC.

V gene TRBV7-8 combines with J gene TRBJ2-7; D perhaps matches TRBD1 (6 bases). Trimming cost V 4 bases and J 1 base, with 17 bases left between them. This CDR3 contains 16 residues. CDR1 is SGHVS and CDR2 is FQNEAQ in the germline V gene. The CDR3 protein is CASSSRPGHVSYEQYF. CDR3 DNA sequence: TGTGCCAGCAGCTCAAGACCGGGACACGTTTCCTACGAGCAGTACTTC.